This record concerns one TCR beta chain sequence. Its antigen is unknown. The data are from a study of response to subunit inactivated influenza vaccine. General observations from the study: Every seasonal influenza vaccination brings in few new T cells, the authors suggested.

TCRdb re-called the RT-PCR reads through MiXCR, storing one row per CDR3 protein. Of 650,000 or so distinct CDR3 sequences in the sample, around 13% were seen once. CDR3 length: 16 amino acids. The trim removed 2 bases at V and 2 bases at J, leaving 5 bases unmatched. CDR1 and CDR2 from the germline V gene are LGHNA and YNFKEQ. This receptor was obtained from a man in his fifties who received an inactivated influenza vaccine. This specimen was PBMCs from blood, taken 14 days before vaccination. V is TRBV4-2 and J is TRBJ2-7; 11 nucleotides match TRBD2. The CDR3 nucleotides are TGTGCCAGCAGCCAACAACTAGCGGGGGAGGCCTACGAGCAGTACTTC. It codes for CASSQQLAGEAYEQYF.